The source of this T cell receptor beta chain is a study of shared clonotypes between healthy human individuals. The study drew all its donors from Caucasian adults living in Nashville, Tennessee. The data were produced by immunoSEQ multiplex PCR, yet TCRdb's version contains in-frame clones alone and is incomplete. The table shows approximately 500,000 clones, with roughly 80% occurring only once. Trimming shortened V by 5 bases and J by 7 bases, and 9 bases separated the two germline ends. Germline CDR1 SGHRS, CDR2 YFSETQ. This CDR3 has 11 amino acids. The clonotype originates from a woman aged 35 to 49 in good health. Some clones in this sample may be carry-over from other donors' samples. The rearrangement uses TRBV5-1 and TRBJ1-1; D not certain. The sample taken for sequencing was PBMCs. The CDR3 reads CASRGSSEAFF. CDR3 bases: TGCGCCAGCAGGGGGAGCAGTGAAGCTTTCTTT.